This TCR beta chain originates from a study of blood T cell repertoires in COVID-19 (dated by TCRdb to 2018 to 2020). Regarding the complete study: The collaborator samples originated in the United States, Italy and Spain and spanned the acute and convalescent phases of COVID-19. The repertoires were released in a freely available public database intended as a resource for research on the immune response to SARS-CoV-2. The material from the prospective study consisted of cDNA or gDNA derived from T cells, B-cell-depleted T cells, or PBMCs. Nearly every sample came with metadata listing a de-identified subject ID, COVID-19 status, age in years and sex. Subjects who had been exposed to COVID-19, were actively infected with it, or had recovered from it provided the deeply sampled blood TCRbeta repertoires that made up the dataset. HLA class I and class II types, where available, came from metadata supplied by the sample provider rather than from assay-based typing. The samples were drawn from the first 160 participants of the ongoing ImmuneRACE study and from 1,200 or so subjects provided by 6 global collaborators. Study-wide conclusions, independent of this receptor: The amount of clinical and demographic metadata varied by source and participant and was provided uncurated.

The CDR3 measures 13 amino acids from cysteine to phenylalanine. Only the CDR3 DNA stays, 39 bases, in frame from base 1. For CDR1 and CDR2, the germline V gene (reference sequence) lists SGHNT and YYREEE. A distance of 17 bases separates the germline ends of V and J, which lose 9 bases and 5 bases respectively. A few counts support this clone. No antigen is known for it. No much larger clone is present one base from it, and per-base qualities are unavailable. The immunoSEQ Assay, a bias-controlled multiplex PCR, was used to amplify TCRbeta CDR3 regions from genomic DNA. Processing in the source paper ran as follows. The number of nucleated cells in each sample was estimated from the amplification of reference gene primers within the assay. Sequence reads were collapsed and filtered to measure the absolute abundance of every unique TCRbeta CDR3 rearrangement. For each sample, productive Simpson clonality was calculated as the square root of Simpson's diversity index across productive rearrangements. Held by TCRdb, this immuneACCESS table contains in-frame sequences only and omits some clones. Under half of the omission traces to an unresolved V gene where checked; the cause of the rest is unknown. That table supplies the V and J calls and clone size; D and trimming were determined from the DNA. This sample holds 100,000 to 120,000 clones; roughly 80% were observed only once. The ten most abundant clones make up more than 15% of the sample.

Each collaborating institution followed its own protocols to collect whole blood in K2EDTA tubes. For TCRbeta analysis, collaborator samples were shipped as frozen whole blood, as isolated PBMCs, or as DNA extracted from either sample type. The sequence is built from TRBV5-4 and TRBJ1-1, with a weak D call of TRBD1 (5 bases match). The TCR originated in a woman aged 55 to 70 with acute or convalescent COVID-19. Sequenced input: peripheral blood. The CDR3 has the sequence CATTHGGRTEAFF. The base sequence is TGTGCCACCACCCATGGGGGGAGGACTGAAGCTTTCTTT.